Listed below are T cell receptor beta chains from one sample, sequenced in a study of regulatory T cells in long-lasting Graves disease. TCRdb re-analysed the multiplex PCR reads in MiXCR, keeping a single row per CDR3 protein. The sample has fewer than 350,000 distinct CDR3 sequences; 18% are singletons. Sequencing was performed on peripheral blood mononuclear cells (PBMCs), taken at new diagnosis, from a patient treated with antithyroid drugs. These receptors came from a female donor with Graves disease. CDR3s include the opening cysteine and the closing phenylalanine or tryptophan. The D gene is left open where the match is weak. Clone size is given for some rows only: seen once, a few or many times, or a class if the clone is expanded.

j_gene: TRBJ2-1; v_gene: TRBV12-3/TRBV12-4; abundance: many; d_gene: NA; CDR3aa: CAISAPETTDYNEQFF; CDR3nt: TGTGCCATCAGTGCTCCAGAGACCACAGATTACAATGAGCAGTTCTTC
j_gene: TRBJ2-1; v_gene: TRBV20-1; abundance: many; d_gene: NA; CDR3aa: CSARGQTRLYNEQFF; CDR3nt: TGCAGTGCTAGAGGACAAACCAGGCTATACAATGAGCAGTTCTTC
j_gene: TRBJ1-2; v_gene: TRBV19; abundance: few; d_gene: NA; CDR3aa: CASKLAGGHPGYGYTF; CDR3nt: TGTGCCAGTAAGCTTGCGGGGGGGCACCCGGGCTATGGCTACACCTTC
j_gene: TRBJ2-1; v_gene: TRBV6-5; abundance: many; d_gene: NA; CDR3aa: CASSYDPPTNNEQFF; CDR3nt: TGTGCCAGCAGTTACGATCCTCCGACAAACAATGAGCAGTTCTTC
j_gene: TRBJ1-6; v_gene: TRBV11-2; abundance: NA; d_gene: NA; CDR3aa: CASSFGAADNSPLHF; CDR3nt: TGTGCCAGCAGCTTTGGGGCTGCGGATAATTCACCCCTCCACTTT
j_gene: TRBJ2-7; v_gene: TRBV29-1; abundance: NA; d_gene: TRBD1; CDR3aa: CSGGSGGSYEQYF; CDR3nt: TGCAGCGGAGGGTCAGGGGGCTCCTACGAGCAGTACTTC
j_gene: TRBJ2-1; v_gene: TRBV11-2; abundance: many; d_gene: NA; CDR3aa: CASSLGLGVAQFF; CDR3nt: TGTGCCAGCAGCTTAGGCCTCGGGGTAGCGCAGTTCTTC
j_gene: TRBJ2-3; v_gene: TRBV2; abundance: many; d_gene: NA; CDR3aa: CASSGQLVVGLTDTQYF; CDR3nt: TGTGCCAGCAGTGGCCAGCTGGTTGTGGGGCTCACAGATACGCAGTATTTT
j_gene: TRBJ2-1; v_gene: TRBV2; abundance: NA; d_gene: NA; CDR3aa: CASSGGRATGVMGYNEQFF; CDR3nt: TGTGCCAGCAGCGGAGGCCGGGCGACCGGGGTTATGGGATACAATGAGCAGTTCTTC
j_gene: TRBJ2-1; v_gene: TRBV28; abundance: many; d_gene: NA; CDR3aa: CASSLAALGNEQFF; CDR3nt: TGTGCCAGCAGTTTGGCAGCTCTGGGGAATGAGCAGTTCTTC
j_gene: TRBJ2-7; v_gene: TRBV11-2; abundance: many; d_gene: NA; CDR3aa: CASSLDRFEQYF; CDR3nt: TGTGCCAGCAGCTTAGATCGTTTCGAGCAGTACTTC
j_gene: TRBJ2-3; v_gene: TRBV9; abundance: many; d_gene: TRBD2; CDR3aa: CASSDPRDYGWVDTQYF; CDR3nt: TGTGCCAGCAGCGACCCTCGGGACTACGGTTGGGTAGATACGCAGTATTTT
j_gene: TRBJ1-5; v_gene: TRBV28; abundance: NA; d_gene: NA; CDR3aa: CASSLSHVGRKNQPQHF; CDR3nt: TGTGCCAGCAGTTTATCCCACGTAGGACGGAAGAATCAGCCCCAGCATTTT
j_gene: TRBJ2-7; v_gene: TRBV11-1; abundance: many; d_gene: NA; CDR3aa: CASSVTDYEQYF; CDR3nt: TGTGCCAGCAGCGTTACGGACTACGAGCAGTACTTC
j_gene: TRBJ2-3; v_gene: TRBV12-3/TRBV12-4; abundance: few; d_gene: TRBD2; CDR3aa: CASRRLAGPKADMQYF; CDR3nt: TGTGCCAGCCGCAGACTAGCGGGACCTAAGGCAGATATGCAGTATTTT
j_gene: TRBJ2-5; v_gene: TRBV28; abundance: many; d_gene: NA; CDR3aa: CASSYQRSQETQYF; CDR3nt: TGTGCCAGCAGTTACCAGCGGTCCCAAGAGACCCAGTACTTC
j_gene: TRBJ2-2; v_gene: TRBV7-9; abundance: many; d_gene: NA; CDR3aa: CASSPEIGLADYTGELFF; CDR3nt: TGTGCCAGCAGCCCCGAAATTGGCCTAGCTGATTACACCGGGGAGCTGTTTTTT
j_gene: TRBJ1-1; v_gene: TRBV11-2; abundance: NA; d_gene: NA; CDR3aa: CASSSLGTTALNTEAFF; CDR3nt: TGTGCCAGCAGCTCACTAGGCACGACAGCCCTGAACACTGAAGCTTTCTTT
j_gene: TRBJ2-3; v_gene: TRBV3-1; abundance: NA; d_gene: TRBD2; CDR3aa: CASSQEAGVGGDTQYF; CDR3nt: TGTGCCAGCAGCCAAGAGGCGGGAGTTGGTGGAGATACGCAGTATTTT
j_gene: TRBJ2-3; v_gene: TRBV11-2; abundance: many; d_gene: TRBD2; CDR3aa: CASSLSGGADTQYF; CDR3nt: TGTGCCAGCAGCTTATCGGGGGGAGCGGATACGCAGTATTTT
j_gene: TRBJ2-1; v_gene: TRBV18; abundance: few; d_gene: NA; CDR3aa: CASSPREFSYNEQFF; CDR3nt: TGTGCCAGCTCACCCCGGGAATTCTCCTACAATGAGCAGTTCTTC
j_gene: TRBJ2-7; v_gene: TRBV28; abundance: many; d_gene: TRBD2; CDR3aa: CASSLAQTSGTVRNF; CDR3nt: TGTGCCAGCAGTCTAGCTCAGACTAGCGGGACGGTCAGGAACTTC
j_gene: TRBJ1-4; v_gene: TRBV5-1; abundance: many; d_gene: TRBD1; CDR3aa: CASSFSPQGAGGEKLFF; CDR3nt: TGCGCCAGCAGCTTCAGCCCCCAGGGGGCGGGCGGAGAAAAACTGTTTTTT
j_gene: TRBJ2-3; v_gene: TRBV12-3/TRBV12-4; abundance: many; d_gene: TRBD2; CDR3aa: CASSFVDLSMRGDADTQYF; CDR3nt: TGTGCCAGCAGTTTCGTTGATCTGTCAATGCGGGGGGACGCAGATACGCAGTATTTT
j_gene: TRBJ1-2; v_gene: TRBV7-9; abundance: few; d_gene: NA; CDR3aa: CASSRAPGANYGYTF; CDR3nt: TGTGCCAGCAGCCGAGCCCCCGGGGCTAACTATGGCTACACCTTC
j_gene: TRBJ2-3; v_gene: TRBV6-1; abundance: NA; d_gene: TRBD2; CDR3aa: CASSELLAGGPDTQYF; CDR3nt: TGTGCCAGCAGTGAGCTCCTAGCGGGAGGGCCAGATACGCAGTATTTT
j_gene: TRBJ2-7; v_gene: TRBV27; abundance: many; d_gene: TRBD1; CDR3aa: CASSTQRGQAPYEQYF; CDR3nt: TGTGCCAGCAGTACCCAACGGGGACAGGCCCCCTACGAGCAGTACTTC
j_gene: TRBJ2-3; v_gene: TRBV5-1; abundance: many; d_gene: NA; CDR3aa: CASSLSGHLTDTQYF; CDR3nt: TGCGCCAGCAGCTTGTCGGGACACCTCACAGATACGCAGTATTTT
j_gene: TRBJ1-1; v_gene: TRBV6-2/TRBV6-3; abundance: many; d_gene: NA; CDR3aa: CASSSGRTENTEAFF; CDR3nt: TGTGCCAGCAGTTCAGGTAGGACGGAGAACACTGAAGCTTTCTTT
j_gene: TRBJ2-4; v_gene: TRBV20-1; abundance: NA; d_gene: NA; CDR3aa: CSASVRSGDQYF; CDR3nt: TGCAGTGCTAGCGTACGGTCCGGGGATCAGTACTTC
j_gene: TRBJ2-1; v_gene: TRBV5-1; abundance: few; d_gene: TRBD2; CDR3aa: CASSGMTGGTDNEQFF; CDR3nt: TGCGCCAGCAGCGGAATGACGGGGGGTACCGACAATGAGCAGTTCTTC
j_gene: TRBJ2-3; v_gene: TRBV5-1; abundance: many; d_gene: TRBD2; CDR3aa: CASTPLAGGGDTQYF; CDR3nt: TGCGCCAGCACCCCACTAGCGGGAGGGGGAGATACGCAGTATTTT
j_gene: TRBJ1-3; v_gene: TRBV18; abundance: few; d_gene: NA; CDR3aa: CASSLSSGQLSGNTIYF; CDR3nt: TGTGCCAGCTCACTGAGTTCGGGGCAGCTCTCTGGAAACACCATATATTTT
j_gene: TRBJ1-4; v_gene: TRBV2; abundance: many; d_gene: NA; CDR3aa: CASSEAGEVEEKLFF; CDR3nt: TGTGCCAGCAGTGAAGCGGGGGAGGTGGAGGAAAAACTGTTTTTT
j_gene: TRBJ2-3; v_gene: TRBV6-1; abundance: NA; d_gene: TRBD2; CDR3aa: CASSPGTSGSIIDTQYF; CDR3nt: TGTGCCAGCAGTCCCGGGACTAGCGGGAGTATCATAGATACGCAGTATTTT
j_gene: TRBJ2-7; v_gene: TRBV20-1; abundance: few; d_gene: TRBD1; CDR3aa: CSAPGQGNYEQYF; CDR3nt: TGCAGTGCTCCGGGACAGGGTAACTACGAGCAGTACTTC
j_gene: TRBJ1-2; v_gene: TRBV12-3/TRBV12-4; abundance: many; d_gene: NA; CDR3aa: CASSFTGKGGYTF; CDR3nt: TGTGCCAGCAGTTTCACAGGGAAAGGGGGCTACACCTTC
j_gene: TRBJ1-5; v_gene: TRBV12-3/TRBV12-4; abundance: many; d_gene: NA; CDR3aa: CASSLGGGGTVNQPQHF; CDR3nt: TGTGCCAGCAGTTTAGGGGGCGGGGGGACCGTCAATCAGCCCCAGCATTTT
j_gene: TRBJ2-1; v_gene: TRBV10-3; abundance: many; d_gene: TRBD2; CDR3aa: CATHETSGGNNEQFF; CDR3nt: TGTGCCACCCACGAGACTAGCGGGGGGAACAATGAGCAGTTCTTC
j_gene: TRBJ2-3; v_gene: TRBV6-2/TRBV6-3; abundance: many; d_gene: NA; CDR3aa: CASRPPGDTQYF; CDR3nt: TGTGCCAGCAGACCCCCCGGAGATACGCAGTATTTT
j_gene: TRBJ1-4; v_gene: TRBV6-5; abundance: few; d_gene: NA; CDR3aa: CASSSMDITTNEKLFF; CDR3nt: TGTGCCAGCAGTTCCATGGACATTACAACTAATGAAAAACTGTTTTTT
j_gene: TRBJ2-7; v_gene: TRBV28; abundance: many; d_gene: NA; CDR3aa: CASSLYQVNYEQYF; CDR3nt: TGTGCCAGCAGTTTATATCAGGTTAACTACGAGCAGTACTTC
j_gene: TRBJ1-1; v_gene: TRBV11-2; abundance: NA; d_gene: TRBD1; CDR3aa: CASSIDRGLTEAFF; CDR3nt: TGTGCCAGCAGCATCGACAGGGGGCTCACTGAAGCTTTCTTT
j_gene: TRBJ2-1; v_gene: TRBV2; abundance: many; d_gene: TRBD1; CDR3aa: CASTLTGYGQFF; CDR3nt: TGTGCCAGCACCCTGACAGGGTATGGGCAGTTCTTC
j_gene: TRBJ2-1; v_gene: TRBV5-1; abundance: few; d_gene: NA; CDR3aa: CASSATEHEQFF; CDR3nt: TGCGCCAGCAGCGCGACAGAGCATGAGCAGTTCTTC
j_gene: TRBJ2-3; v_gene: TRBV28; abundance: many; d_gene: NA; CDR3aa: CASSPGPFTDTQYF; CDR3nt: TGTGCCAGCAGTCCGGGACCCTTCACAGATACGCAGTATTTT
j_gene: TRBJ1-6; v_gene: TRBV19; abundance: many; d_gene: NA; CDR3aa: CASSTRPRAYNSPLHF; CDR3nt: TGTGCCAGTAGTACTAGACCGAGAGCCTATAATTCACCCCTCCACTTT
j_gene: TRBJ2-6; v_gene: TRBV6-5; abundance: NA; d_gene: NA; CDR3aa: CASSYIPPGANVLTF; CDR3nt: TGTGCCAGCAGTTACATTCCCCCTGGGGCCAACGTCCTGACTTTC
j_gene: TRBJ1-4; v_gene: TRBV25-1; abundance: NA; d_gene: NA; CDR3aa: CASSINNEKLFF; CDR3nt: TGTGCCAGCAGCATCAATAATGAAAAACTGTTTTTT
j_gene: TRBJ1-1; v_gene: TRBV28; abundance: many; d_gene: TRBD1; CDR3aa: CASSVGQGAAEAFF; CDR3nt: TGTGCCAGCAGCGTAGGACAGGGGGCCGCTGAAGCTTTCTTT
j_gene: TRBJ2-3; v_gene: TRBV18; abundance: many; d_gene: NA; CDR3aa: CASSRYEGGTDTQYF; CDR3nt: TGTGCCAGCTCACGTTATGAGGGTGGCACAGATACGCAGTATTTT
j_gene: TRBJ2-7; v_gene: TRBV12-3/TRBV12-4; abundance: NA; d_gene: NA; CDR3aa: CASSFSTEGGSYEQYF; CDR3nt: TGTGCCAGCAGTTTTTCGACCGAGGGGGGGAGCTACGAGCAGTACTTC
j_gene: TRBJ2-7; v_gene: TRBV7-9; abundance: few; d_gene: TRBD1; CDR3aa: CAGSTTPGQGRYEQYF; CDR3nt: TGTGCCGGCAGTACTACCCCGGGACAGGGGCGCTACGAGCAGTACTTC
j_gene: TRBJ1-6; v_gene: TRBV7-9; abundance: few; d_gene: TRBD1; CDR3aa: CASSLNRGDSPLHF; CDR3nt: TGTGCCAGCAGCTTAAACAGGGGTGATTCACCCCTCCACTTT
j_gene: TRBJ2-2; v_gene: TRBV12-3/TRBV12-4; abundance: many; d_gene: NA; CDR3aa: CASTILGGTGELFF; CDR3nt: TGTGCCAGCACCATACTAGGGGGTACCGGGGAGCTGTTTTTT